Included here is one TCR beta chain sequence, with context. The target of this receptor is not known. One base away there is no much larger clone; base qualities are not given. TCRbeta CDR3 regions were amplified from genomic DNA using the immunoSEQ Assay, a bias-controlled multiplex PCR. As for the authors' bioinformatics: The number of nucleated cells in each sample was estimated from the amplification of reference gene primers within the assay. Sequence reads were collapsed and filtered to measure the absolute abundance of every unique TCRbeta CDR3 rearrangement. For each sample, productive Simpson clonality was calculated by taking the square root of Simpson's diversity index across productive rearrangements. TCRdb took this table from immuneACCESS and kept in-frame rearrangements with V and J called. Such tables lack part of the clones; where checked against another copy, unresolved V genes explain under half of the gap, and the rest is unexplained. The D gene and trimming were derived from the DNA, and the V and J assignments and clone size from that table. This sample lists 60,000 or so clones; approximately 80% were detected once. The ten largest clones take up over 25% of the sample.

The collaborating institutions used their own protocols to collect whole blood in K2EDTA tubes. For TCRbeta analysis, collaborators shipped samples as frozen whole blood, isolated PBMCs, or DNA extracted from either of those sample types. CDR1 and CDR2 are read off the germline V gene as SNHLY and FYNNEI. Here V drops 3 bases and J drops 6 bases, and the junction holds 12 bases not matched to any gene. The CDR3 has 17 amino acids, counting the end cysteine and phenylalanine. The CDR3 DNA has 51 bases and is translated from base 1. The data were obtained in a study of blood T cell repertoires in COVID-19 (dated by TCRdb to about 2020). About the investigation overall: Samples covering the acute and convalescent phases of COVID-19 were provided by collaborators in the United States, Italy and Spain. The material from the prospective study consisted of cDNA or gDNA derived from T cells, B-cell-depleted T cells, or PBMCs. Subjects who had been exposed to COVID-19, were actively infected with it, or had recovered from it provided the deeply sampled blood TCRbeta repertoires that made up the dataset. A freely available public database, intended as a resource for researchers studying the immune response to SARS-CoV-2, is where the repertoires were released. The samples were drawn from the first 160 participants of the ongoing ImmuneRACE study and from about 1,200 subjects provided by 6 global collaborators. Nearly every sample came with metadata listing a de-identified subject ID, COVID-19 status, age in years and sex. Where HLA class I and class II types were available, the types were taken from metadata supplied by the sample provider, not from assay-based typing. The full study reports these points: The quantity of clinical and demographic metadata differed by source and by participant and was supplied without curation.

Sequenced material: peripheral blood. This receptor was taken from a human donor in a cohort sampled during active COVID-19. The chain is made from TRBV2 and TRBJ1-4; 8 junctional bases match TRBD1. Read as DNA, the sequence is TGTGCCAGCAGTGACAAGAGGGCAGGGGGCAGGGATGAAAAACTGTTTTTT. Its protein is CASSDKRAGGRDEKLFF.